This T cell receptor beta chain was obtained from a study of blood T cell repertoires in COVID-19. Trimming took 2 bases from V and 4 from J; bases not matched to a gene: 7. Germline V gives CDR1 SGDLS, CDR2 YYNGEE. The CDR3 is made up of 15 amino acids. This table comes from immunoSEQ multiplex PCR, and its TCRdb copy is limited to in-frame clones, with some not included. The table records over 400,000 clones, approximately 88% of them present only once. What was sequenced was peripheral blood. This TCR derives from a woman aged 45-60 years with COVID-19, enrolled during active disease. The rearrangement links TRBV9 to TRBJ2-5; TRBD1 aligns across 8 bases. The CDR3 loop is CASSVRQGSGETQYF. In DNA form, the CDR3 reads TGTGCCAGCAGCGTGAGACAGGGGAGCGGAGAGACCCAGTACTTC.